The 3 T cell receptor beta chains listed next were all sequenced from one sample in a study of blood T cells in healthy people across ages. Through a sample-barcoded 5' primer and a J-beta primer mix, a second PCR was run for roughly 6 to 11 cycles. TCRdb re-derived calls from the 5' RACE reads in MiXCR, one entry per CDR3 protein. The sample has approximately 700,000 distinct CDR3 sequences, 32% seen once. The sample was blood. The receptors stem from a woman aged 80 or over in good health.

In this sample, this clonotype turned up a few times. One junction end does not reproduce the germline sequence, and a read error may be involved. The chain couples TRBV7-7 to TRBJ2-2, with 12 nucleotides matching TRBD1. Germline CDR1 reads SSHAT; CDR2 reads FNYEAQ (reference sequence). CDR3 length: 17 amino acids. The CDR3 sequence: CASSLALGQGATGELFF. The CDR3 region has the DNA TGTGCTAGCAGCTTAGCGCTGGGACAGGGGGCAACCGGGGAGCTGTTTTTT.

The chain's CDR3 is CASSQLLRTELPYEQYF. The CDR3, as DNA: TGTGCCAGCAGCCAACTACTGCGGACGGAATTACCCTACGAGCAGTACTTC. J is TRBJ2-7 and V is TRBV4-2; no reliable D call. Trimming removed 2 bases at V and 2 bases at J, with 19 bases between. This CDR3 contains 17 residues. CDR1 is LGHNA, CDR2 YNFKEQ, per germline.

This clonotype was seen at least ten times. The chain joins TRBV6-6 to TRBJ2-5, with a possible D match to TRBD2 (5 bases). The V end lost 6 bases, the J end lost 4 bases, and 18 bases lay between the germline ends. This CDR3 region has 15 residues. Germline V gene sequence: CDR1 MNHNY, CDR2 SVGAGI (reference sequence). The CDR3, as DNA: TGTGCCAGCAGCTCCCTGACGAGGGCAGGAGAGACCCAGTACTTC. Encoded protein: CASSSLTRAGETQYF.